This T cell receptor (beta chain) emerged from a study of T cell clones after liver transplantation. The overall study: A pre-transplant mixed lymphocyte reaction with TCRbeta sequencing defined graft-donor-reactive clones followed in post-transplant blood.

Generated by immunoSEQ multiplex PCR, the TCRdb table keeps only in-frame clones and is missing some. The repertoire consists of roughly 51,000 clones, with 55% to 85% occurring once and the leading ten covering 9.9%. The input for sequencing was CD4+ T cells from blood, taken 52 to 60 months after liver transplant. This clonotype originated in a human patient who received a liver transplant. Some of the T cells might come from the graft donor.

As DNA, the CDR3 is TGCGCCAGCAGCCAAGACACCGCGGGTTTCGCTGCCGATTATAGCAATCAGCCCCAGCATTTT. It yields the protein CASSQDTAGFAADYSNQPQHF. The J gene is TRBJ1-5, the V gene TRBV4-1; the D is unclear. V was pared by 0 bases and J by 0 bases, with 24 bases between. Looked up from germline, CDR1 is MGHRA and CDR2 is YSYEKL. This CDR3 has 21 amino acids.